This entry lists 11 T cell receptor beta chains sequenced from one sample in a study of cytotoxic CD8 clonotypes in ibrutinib-treated CLL listed by TCRdb under 2021. This specimen's time point label, per the study, means: roughly 23 months on ibrutinib. The library was generated by the immunoSEQ multiplex PCR assay. Held by TCRdb, this immuneACCESS table contains in-frame sequences only and omits some clones. Under half of the omission traces to an unresolved V gene where checked; the cause of the rest is unknown. The sample data list tens of thousands of clones, and roughly 70% of these were observed just once. The ten largest account for around 30% of the sample. The source was PBMCs, collected after 24 months of ibrutinib treatment. The source of these receptors is a human donor with chronic lymphocytic leukemia.

This sequence joins TRBV14 and TRBJ1-1; 7 positions match TRBD1. Trimming cost V 0 bases and J 6 bases; bases outside gene matches: 25. The CDR3 is 21 residues long. From germline, CDR1 is SGHDN and CDR2 FVKESK. CDR3 coding DNA: TGTGCCAGCAGCCAAGAGCGTTGGGTATGGAACAGGGGTTTTCCTTTTCCTGAAGCTTTCTTT. The encoded protein is CASSQERWVWNRGFPFPEAFF.

The chain joins TRBV11-3 to TRBJ2-1; TRBD2 is a possible D gene (5 bases). V was clipped by 1 base and J by 7 bases, with 8 bases between them. The CDR3 spans 13 residues. Germline V gene data show CDR1 as SGHNT and CDR2 as YENEEA. CDR3 nucleotides: TGTGCCAGCAGCTTAGGAGGGAGAAATGAGCAGTTCTTC. This sequence encodes CASSLGGRNEQFF.

The V call is TRBV18, the J call TRBJ1-1; no definite D call. The CDR3 contains 14 residues. Trimming took 4 bases from V and 3 from J, leaving 12 bases between them. Germline lookup yields CDR1 KGHSH and CDR2 LQKENI. CDR3 sequence reads: CASSRDGRDTEAFF. In nucleotides, the CDR3 is TGTGCCAGCTCACGAGATGGACGGGACACTGAAGCTTTCTTT.

CDR3 bases: TGTGCCAGCAGCTCCCTTCCGGGGCCATATGACAATGAGCAGTTCTTC. Its protein is CASSSLPGPYDNEQFF. This rearrangement joins TRBV7-9 to TRBJ2-1; tentatively, D is TRBD1 or TRBD2 (5 bases each). Trimming pared 4 bases from V and 5 bases from J, leaving 18 bases between. CDR1 is SEHNR, CDR2 FQNEAQ, per germline (reference sequence). This CDR3 is built from 16 residues.

This clone was seen a few times. The chain carries TRBV7-6 and TRBJ1-1, with D hard to call. From germline, CDR1 is SGHVS and CDR2 FNYEAQ. CDR3 size: 13 residues. V was trimmed by 6 bases and J by 3 bases, leaving 11 bases between them. The CDR3 loop is CASSQDRYTEAFF. CDR3 sequence (DNA): TGTGCCAGCAGTCAGGACCGTTACACTGAAGCTTTCTTT. The full variable domain, completed using reference TRBV7-6 and TRBJ1-1, is GAGVSQSPRYKVTKRGQDVALRCDPISGHVSLYWYRQALGQGPEFLTYFNYEAQQDKSGLPNDRFSAERPEGSISTLTIQRTEQRDSAMYRCASSQDRYTEAFFGQGTRLTVV.

This clone was observed a few times. This CDR3 is CASTMRTGWNSPLHF. CDR3 nucleotides: TGTGCCAGCACTATGAGAACAGGGTGGAATTCACCCCTCCACTTT. V and J are TRBV7-6 and TRBJ1-6; possibly TRBD1 for D (6 bases). The CDR3 totals 15 residues. The V gene's germline CDR1 is SGHVS and CDR2 FNYEAQ. V lost 7 bases and J 7 bases, leaving 17 bases between the germline ends.

This rearrangement joins TRBV30 to TRBJ2-5; D is perhaps TRBD2 (6 bases). V shed 3 bases and J shed 5 bases, with 10 bases lying between them. CDR1 and CDR2 (germline): GTSNPN, SVGIG (reference sequence). This CDR3 has 12 amino acids. In nucleotides, the CDR3 is TGTGCCTGGAGGGCGGAGGGGGAGACCCAGTACTTC. Translation: CAWRAEGETQYF.

In DNA, the CDR3 is TGTGCCAGCAGCCAAGGACTTACAGGGGGCGATGGCTACACCTTC. This encodes CASSQGLTGGDGYTF. J is TRBJ1-2 and V is TRBV11-2, with TRBD1 matching over 9 bases. CDR1 SGHAT and CDR2 FQNNGV come from the germline V gene. This CDR3 contains 15 residues. The V and J ends lost 5 bases and 6 bases, in that order; junction bases with no gene match: 10.

The gene calls are TRBV27 and TRBJ1-5; maybe TRBD1 (6 bases). Germline V gives CDR1 MNHEY, CDR2 SMNVEV (reference sequence). V gave up 3 bases and J gave up 3 bases, with 21 bases separating them. The CDR3 spans 18 residues. CDR3 in DNA: TGTGCCAGCAGTTTGAAACGAGGGGGTGGATTCCCCAATCAGCCCCAGCATTTT. Its protein product is CASSLKRGGGFPNQPQHF.

The genes are TRBV30 and TRBJ1-2; 7 nucleotides match TRBD1. Germline values: CDR1 GTSNPN, CDR2 SVGIG (reference sequence). The V gene end was trimmed by 4 bases and the J gene end by 8 bases; junction bases not matched to a gene: 10. The CDR3 runs to 13 residues. The CDR3 DNA sequence: TGTGCCTGGAAGTTCGACAGGGTTGGAGGCTACACCTTC. Protein: CAWKFDRVGGYTF.

This sequence joins TRBV5-5 and TRBJ2-5; 7 nucleotides match TRBD1. The germline V gene encodes CDR1 SGHKS and CDR2 YYEKEE (reference sequence). The V and J ends lost 5 bases and 5 bases, in that order; junction bases with no gene match: 9. There are 14 residues in the CDR3. Here the CDR3 DNA reads TGTGCCAGCAGAGGGACAGTAGGAGTTGAGACCCAGTACTTC. Protein: CASRGTVGVETQYF.